This T cell receptor (beta chain) is drawn from a study of graft-versus-host responses after intestinal transplantation. The wider study: All recipients were transplanted with multivisceral, liver-intestinal, or isolated intestinal grafts.

General study points: GvH clones surfaced in recipient marrow, some emerging earlier in ileum or blood. GvH clone levels peaked in circulation, and this peak was associated with early post-transplant HvG declines.

In regard to this clone: As yet, its antigen is unknown.

Profiling relied on immunoSEQ multiplex PCR, and the TCRdb table lists in-frame clones only, not all of them. The sample lists some 46,000 clones; approximately 95% were seen once. Trimming cost V 7 bases and J 7 bases, with 8 bases left between them. Germline V gives CDR1 SNHLY, CDR2 FYNNEI. The CDR3 has 10 residues. The input for sequencing was PBMCs, taken about 790 days after a first intestinal transplant, on the day of a second. V is TRBV2 and J is TRBJ2-7, with a weak D call TRBD1 (5 bases). This receptor was obtained from a human patient who received an intestinal transplant, so some T cells may come from the graft donor. The CDR3 is CASTREEQYF. The CDR3 nucleotides are TGTGCCAGCACCAGGGAAGAGCAGTACTTC.